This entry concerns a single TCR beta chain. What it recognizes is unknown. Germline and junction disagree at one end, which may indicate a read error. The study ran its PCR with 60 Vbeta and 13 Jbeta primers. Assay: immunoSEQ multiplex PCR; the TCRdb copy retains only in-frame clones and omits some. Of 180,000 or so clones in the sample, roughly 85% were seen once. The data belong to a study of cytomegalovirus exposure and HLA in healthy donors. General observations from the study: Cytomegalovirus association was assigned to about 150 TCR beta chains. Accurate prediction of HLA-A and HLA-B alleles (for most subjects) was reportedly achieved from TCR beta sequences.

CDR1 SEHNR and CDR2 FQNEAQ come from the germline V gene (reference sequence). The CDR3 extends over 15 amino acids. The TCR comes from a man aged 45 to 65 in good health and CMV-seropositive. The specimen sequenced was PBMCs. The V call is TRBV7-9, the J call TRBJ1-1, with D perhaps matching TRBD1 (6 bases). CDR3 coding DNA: TGTTCCAGCAGCTTTTTCGGGGACATGAACACTGAAGCTTTCTTT. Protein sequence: CSSSFFGDMNTEAFF.